The next 31 T cell receptor beta chains were all read from a single sample in a study of blood T cell repertoires in COVID-19. The table came from immunoSEQ multiplex PCR; TCRdb's copy has only in-frame clones and leaves some out. This sample has approximately 300,000 clones; nearly 90% occur once, and the top ten carry about 1.7%. The sequenced sample consisted of peripheral blood. All receptors derive from a woman in her 30s with COVID-19, enrolled during active disease.

For this clone: Mismatch with germline at one junction end may stem from a read error. This chain uses TRBV7-9 with TRBJ1-2; 9 bases align to TRBD1. The V gene's germline CDR1 is SEHNR and CDR2 FQNEAQ (reference sequence). This CDR3 comprises 14 residues. The CDR3 is CATSLEVTGGGYTF. CDR3 DNA: TGTGCCACCAGCCTTGAGGTGACAGGGGGAGGCTACACCTTC. Variable domain in full (rest from reference TRBV7-9 and TRBJ1-2): DTGVSQNPRHKITKRGQNVTFRCDPISEHNRLYWYRQTLGQGPEFLTYFQNEAQLEKSRLLSDRFSAERPKGSFSTLEIQRTEQGDSAMYLCATSLEVTGGGYTFGSGTRLTVV.

This chain links TRBV19 with TRBJ1-3; D ambiguous. V shed 3 bases and J shed 0 bases, with 15 bases lying between them. Germline V gene sequence: CDR1 LNHDA, CDR2 SQIVND (reference sequence). CDR3 size: 17 residues. The DNA of the CDR3 is TGTGCCAGTAGTATCCCGGGTCTGACCCCCTCTGGAAACACCATATATTTT. Encoded protein: CASSIPGLTPSGNTIYF.

The V call is TRBV28, the J call TRBJ1-6; TRBD1 might be the D (5 bases). V lost 7 bases, J lost 5 bases, and 18 bases lay in between. The CDR3 runs 16 residues. Germline loops: CDR1 MDHEN, CDR2 SYDVKM. In nucleotides, the CDR3 is TGTGCCAGCAATCCCCTCGGAGACAGACATAATTCACCCCTCCACTTT. Protein: CASNPLGDRHNSPLHF.

The CDR3 loop reads CASTRQGDEQYF. Here the CDR3 DNA reads TGTGCCAGCACCCGACAGGGGGACGAGCAGTACTTC. The chain carries TRBV2 and TRBJ2-7; 9 bases match TRBD1. In germline, CDR1 is SNHLY, CDR2 FYNNEI. The CDR3 totals 12 residues. V was clipped by 7 bases and J by 5 bases; unmatched bases: 3.

J is TRBJ2-3 and V is TRBV5-5; 9 positions agree with TRBD2. Germline CDR1 SGHKS, CDR2 YYEKEE (reference sequence). This CDR3 spans 17 amino acids. V lost 6 bases to trimming and J lost 2 bases; unmatched junction nucleotides: 13. CDR3 region: CASNLAGDISPTDTQYF. CDR3 DNA: TGTGCCAGCAACTTAGCGGGGGACATCTCCCCCACAGATACGCAGTATTTT.

V gene TRBV5-1 combines with J gene TRBJ2-3; 13 bases fit TRBD2. The CDR3 sequence is 16 residues long. CDR1 is SGHRS, CDR2 YFSETQ, per germline. Losses at the gene ends were 2 bases for V and 4 bases for J; bases not matched to a gene: 4. The chain's CDR3 is CASSFTSGGAPDTQYF. The CDR3 DNA is TGCGCCAGCAGCTTTACTAGCGGGGGGGCCCCAGATACGCAGTATTTT.

V gene TRBV24-1 combines with J gene TRBJ1-1; perhaps TRBD1 as D (6 bases). CDR3 length equals 16 residues. V lost 6 bases, J lost 1 base, and 17 bases lay in between. Germline V gene sequence: CDR1 KGHDR, CDR2 SFDVKD. The CDR3 region has the DNA TGTGCCACCAGTCAACCCGGGACAAGGTCGAACACTGAAGCTTTCTTT. Translated, it gives CATSQPGTRSNTEAFF.

The chain links TRBV28 to TRBJ2-5; TRBD2 matches 7 bases. The J segment lost 7 bases and the V segment lost 5 bases, leaving 10 bases of the junction unmatched. This CDR3 comprises 14 residues. CDR1 and CDR2 from the germline V gene are MDHEN and SYDVKM. The CDR3 region has the DNA TGTGCCAGCAGTCCCGGGGGGTACGGGGTGACCCAGTACTTC. Its protein product is CASSPGGYGVTQYF.

The V call is TRBV2, the J call TRBJ2-1, with 8 bases lining up with TRBD2. This CDR3 contains 15 residues. Trimming at V came to 4 bases and at J to 9 bases, leaving 11 bases not matched to a gene. The germline gives CDR1 SNHLY, CDR2 FYNNEI. The CDR3 loop reads CASSATQRGTPEQFF. The CDR3 DNA follows: TGTGCCAGCAGTGCGACGCAGCGGGGGACACCTGAGCAGTTCTTC.

V and J are TRBV4-1 and TRBJ2-6; D not certain. V lost 5 bases and J 0 bases, leaving 14 bases between the germline ends. Germline-derived CDR1 and CDR2 are MGHRA and YSYEKL. The CDR3 consists of 17 residues. The DNA for the CDR3 is TGCGCCAGCAGCGGAGACGGATATCTCTCTGGGGCCAACGTCCTGACTTTC. This sequence encodes CASSGDGYLSGANVLTF.

CDR3 region: CASSQDLGSGADTQYF. CDR3 in DNA: TGTGCCAGCAGCCAAGATTTGGGGTCGGGGGCAGATACGCAGTATTTT. The V and J genes are TRBV4-2 and TRBJ2-3; tentative D call: TRBD2 (6 bases). The ends were cut back, 0 bases at V and 4 bases at J, with 14 bases in the middle. This CDR3 is 16 amino acids long. CDR1 and CDR2 from the germline V gene are LGHNA and YNFKEQ.

The chain recombines TRBV5-1 with TRBJ2-1; the D is unclear. This CDR3 spans 14 amino acids. From germline, CDR1 is SGHRS and CDR2 YFSETQ. Trimming shortened V by 5 bases and J by 0 bases, and 9 bases separated the two germline ends. CDR3 bases: TGCGCCAGCAGAGCCCTTAGCTCCTACAATGAGCAGTTCTTC. Encoded protein: CASRALSSYNEQFF.

V gene TRBV2 combines with J gene TRBJ1-3, with D possibly TRBD1 on 5 matching bases. V was pared by 4 bases and J by 0 bases, with 10 bases between. This CDR3 contains 15 residues. Germline-derived CDR1 and CDR2 are SNHLY and FYNNEI. The CDR3 loop reads CASSVRQGSGNTIYF. The CDR3 nucleotides are TGTGCCAGCAGTGTCCGCCAGGGCTCTGGAAACACCATATATTTT.

The V gene is TRBV5-6, the J gene TRBJ2-7, with D maybe TRBD2 (5 bases). Per the germline V gene, CDR1 is SGHDT and CDR2 is YYEEEE. CDR3 length: 15 residues. V lost 4 bases to trimming and J lost 0 bases, with 14 bases between them. In nucleotides, the CDR3 is TGTGCCAGCAGCGGGCGGGCAGCCTACTCCTACGAGCAGTACGTC. Protein product: CASSGRAAYSYEQYV.

The chain has TRBV3-1 (or the pseudogene TRBV3-2) and TRBJ1-2; no reliable D call. The CDR3 spans 14 residues. V lost 1 base, J lost 2 bases, and 8 bases lay in between. Per the germline V gene, CDR1 is LGHDT and CDR2 is YNNKEL (reference sequence). The CDR3 DNA sequence: TGTGCCAGCAGCCAAGTCATGCGGAACTATGGCTACACCTTC. It translates to CASSQVMRNYGYTF.

The CDR3 DNA sequence: TGTGCTACCAGGGTTGCTGGGGCCAACGTCCTGACTTTC. Its protein is CATRVAGANVLTF. J is TRBJ2-6 and V is TRBV9, with D perhaps matching TRBD1 (5 bases). Germline V gene lookup returns CDR1 SGDLS and CDR2 YYNGEE. The CDR3 runs to 13 residues.

The chain employs TRBV6-5 and TRBJ1-2; tentative D call: TRBD1 (6 bases). The CDR3 has 15 amino acids. The germline CDR1 and CDR2 sequences are MNHEY and SVGAGI. Trimming took off 6 bases at V and 3 bases at J, with 17 bases between the two ends. The DNA for the CDR3 is TGTGCCAGCAGCCGCCAGGGGAATGGAGACTATGGCTACACCTTC. It specifies CASSRQGNGDYGYTF.

The J gene is TRBJ1-6, the V gene TRBV9; maybe TRBD1 (6 bases). Germline V gene lookup returns CDR1 SGDLS and CDR2 YYNGEE. The CDR3 loop spans 16 amino acids. V was pared by 3 bases and J by 4 bases, with 14 bases between. The DNA for the CDR3 is TGTGCCAGCAGCGACAGGGATACGTTTTATAATTCACCCCTCCACTTT. Its translation: CASSDRDTFYNSPLHF.

The J gene is TRBJ2-3, the V gene TRBV7-3; 7 bases are shared with TRBD2. Per germline, CDR1 SGHTA and CDR2 FQGTGA. The CDR3 loop spans 16 amino acids. Losses at the gene ends were 6 bases for V and 0 bases for J; bases not matched to a gene: 9. CDR3 sequence reads: CASRRSGTTSTDTQYF. For the CDR3, the DNA is TGTGCCAGCAGACGGAGCGGGACTACTAGCACAGATACGCAGTATTTT.

The chain recombines TRBV10-3 with TRBJ2-2, with D possibly matching TRBD1 (5 bases). There are 13 residues in the CDR3. The germline V and J ends were trimmed by 3 bases and 4 bases, with 6 bases remaining between them. Germline V gene sequence: CDR1 ENHRY, CDR2 SYGVKD. The CDR3: CAISDRGTGELFF. As DNA, the CDR3 is TGTGCCATCAGTGATAGGGGCACCGGGGAGCTGTTTTTT.

Here the CDR3 reads CASSSGQTNQPQHF. In DNA form, the CDR3 reads TGTGCCAGCAGCTCGGGACAGACCAATCAGCCCCAGCATTTT. The chain recombines TRBV7-9 with TRBJ1-5; 7 nucleotides align to TRBD1. There are 14 residues in the CDR3. Germline CDR1 and CDR2: SEHNR and FQNEAQ (reference sequence). The junction had 3 bases not matched to a gene; V was cut back by 4 bases and J by 3 bases. The complete variable domain, with remaining parts taken from reference TRBV7-9 and TRBJ1-5, reads DTGVSQNPRHKITKRGQNVTFRCDPISEHNRLYWYRQTLGQGPEFLTYFQNEAQLEKSRLLSDRFSAERPKGSFSTLEIQRTEQGDSAMYLCASSSGQTNQPQHFGDGTRLSIL.

This clone occurred once. For the CDR3, the DNA is TGTGCCAGCAACAGACCACGGACAGGGGGTGACACTGAAGCTTTCTTT. Its translation: CASNRPRTGGDTEAFF. The genes are TRBV7-9 and TRBJ1-1; 10 nucleotides match TRBD1. V shed 7 bases, J shed 3 bases, and the junction held 11 bases outside the gene matches. CDR3 length: 16 residues. The germline CDR1 and CDR2 sequences are SEHNR and FQNEAQ (reference sequence).

V and J are TRBV6-5 and TRBJ2-5, with D possibly matching TRBD2 (6 bases). The CDR3 is made up of 15 amino acids. Germline values: CDR1 MNHEY, CDR2 SVGAGI. V was shortened by 6 bases and J by 5 bases, with 19 bases between the two germline ends. This CDR3 is CASSRTRGRGETQYF. For the CDR3, the DNA is TGTGCCAGCAGCCGCACCCGCGGTCGGGGGGAGACCCAGTACTTC.

The chain links TRBV28 to TRBJ1-1, with a possible D match to TRBD1 (5 bases). Germline lookup yields CDR1 MDHEN and CDR2 SYDVKM. The germline V and J ends were trimmed by 2 bases and 4 bases, with 14 bases remaining between them. This CDR3 region has 15 residues. CDR3 nucleotide sequence: TGTGCCAGCAGTTTAACTTCCCAGGGAGGCACTGAAGCTTTCTTT. Translated: CASSLTSQGGTEAFF.

Points on this clone: The junction differs from germline at one of its ends, possibly a read error. The rearrangement joins TRBV27 to TRBJ2-5; 9 bases match TRBD2. CDR1 is MNHEY and CDR2 is SMNVEV in the germline V gene (reference sequence). The CDR3 length is 16 residues. The CDR3 spells CASSLYSGGSQETQYF. CDR3 nucleotides: TGTGCCAGCAGCTTATATAGCGGGGGATCTCAAGAGACCCAGTACTTC.

In this sample, this clone turned up once. Other DNA sequences in this specimen translate into the identical CDR3. The chain is built from TRBV11-3 and TRBJ1-1; maybe TRBD1 (5 bases). The V and J ends lost 5 bases and 4 bases respectively, with 26 bases between them. This CDR3 comprises 18 residues. In germline, CDR1 is SGHNT, CDR2 YENEEA. The CDR3 spells CASSHIEWGVRSGTEAFF. CDR3 DNA: TGTGCCAGCAGCCATATAGAGTGGGGGGTCCGTTCCGGCACTGAAGCTTTCTTT.

The genes are TRBV11-3 and TRBJ2-1, with D unclear. Trimming cost V 3 bases and J 0 bases, with 12 bases left between them. The CDR3 extends over 16 amino acids. Germline CDR1 reads SGHNT; CDR2 reads YENEEA. This chain's CDR3 is CASSLYTSSSYNEQFF. In DNA form, the CDR3 reads TGTGCCAGCAGCTTGTATACTTCTAGCTCCTACAATGAGCAGTTCTTC.

Here the CDR3 reads CASGQGGPQHF. The CDR3 nucleotides are TGTGCTAGTGGGCAAGGGGGGCCCCAGCATTTT. This rearrangement joins TRBV12-5 to TRBJ1-5; TRBD1 might be the D (6 bases). Trimming removed 6 bases from V and 9 bases from J, with 9 bases in between. CDR3 size: 11 residues. Germline V gene data show CDR1 as LGHNT and CDR2 as FRNRAP.

The CDR3 DNA reads as TGTGCCAGCAGCCAGGAACCGCGCGGGACCCAGTACTTC. Translated: CASSQEPRGTQYF. The rearrangement uses TRBV14 and TRBJ2-5; D is ambiguous. This CDR3 region has 13 residues. The germline gives CDR1 SGHDN, CDR2 FVKESK. The germline V and J ends were trimmed by 3 bases and 7 bases, with 12 bases remaining between them.

This clone has only one observation. This chain connects TRBV3-1 (or the pseudogene TRBV3-2) to TRBJ2-5, with 10 bases identical to TRBD2. CDR1 is LGHDT, CDR2 YNNKEL, per germline (reference sequence). The CDR3 spans 15 residues. Trimming at V came to 6 bases and at J to 2 bases, leaving 6 bases not matched to a gene. The CDR3 protein is CASSNIAGGQETQYF. As DNA, the CDR3 is TGTGCCAGCAGTAACATAGCGGGAGGACAAGAGACCCAGTACTTC.

This sequence joins TRBV5-1 and TRBJ1-3, with a possible D match to TRBD1 (5 bases). This CDR3 contains 14 residues. The germline V gene encodes CDR1 SGHRS and CDR2 YFSETQ. Between the trimmed V and J ends, which lost 4 bases and 4 bases, there was a span of 12 bases. Here the CDR3 reads CASSDSTAGNTIYF. Written as DNA, the CDR3 is TGCGCCAGCAGCGATTCGACAGCAGGAAACACCATATATTTT.